Shown below are 11 T cell receptor beta chains from a single sample sequenced in a study of OX40 agonist ivuxolimab in advanced cancers. Using immunoSEQ multiplex PCR, the repertoire was profiled, and TCRdb retains in-frame clones only, with some absent. Of 70,000 to 95,000 clones listed, 90% to 95% are singletons. The sample was CD4+ or CD8+ T cells sorted from blood, taken in a trial of the OX40 agonist ivuxolimab. These receptors originate from an adult with an advanced solid tumor such as melanoma, head and neck, liver or kidney cancer.

The chain couples TRBV6-5 to TRBJ1-6; no reliable D call. The V end lost 2 bases, the J end lost 8 bases, and 4 bases lay between the germline ends. CDR1 is MNHEY and CDR2 is SVGAGI in the germline V gene. The CDR3 loop spans 12 amino acids. CDR3: CASSYVDSPLHF. CDR3 sequence (DNA): TGTGCCAGCAGTTACGTGGATTCACCCCTCCACTTT.

This chain uses TRBV30 with TRBJ1-2; 7 bases match TRBD1. The trim removed 0 bases at V and 2 bases at J, leaving 9 bases unmatched. The germline V gene has CDR1 GTSNPN and CDR2 SVGIG (reference sequence). The CDR3 spans 16 residues. The CDR3, as DNA: TGTGCCTGGAGTGTACCTCTCGGACAGGCAAACTATGGCTACACCTTC. Protein product: CAWSVPLGQANYGYTF. Full variable domain (missing parts from reference TRBV30 and TRBJ1-2): SQTIHQWPATLVQPVGSPLSLECTVEGTSNPNLYWYRQAAGRGLQLLFYSVGIGQISSEVPQNLSASRPQDRQFILSSKKLLLSDSGFYLCAWSVPLGQANYGYTFGSGTRLTVV.

The genes are TRBV6-1 and TRBJ1-1; D might be TRBD1 (6 bases). Germline V CDR1 and CDR2: MNHNS, SASEGT. There are 13 residues in the CDR3. Trimming shortened V by 5 bases and J by 5 bases, and 12 bases separated the two germline ends. The CDR3 DNA reads as TGTGCCAGCAGTTATCAGGGGTGGACTGAAGCTTTCTTT. It yields the protein CASSYQGWTEAFF.

The chain employs TRBV6-1 and TRBJ1-1; maybe TRBD1 (5 bases). The CDR3 contains 14 residues. Germline loops: CDR1 MNHNS, CDR2 SASEGT. Trimming shortened V by 7 bases and J by 1 base, and 13 bases separated the two germline ends. DNA for the CDR3: TGTGCCAGCAAGTTGACAGTCGGGAACACTGAAGCTTTCTTT. This gives the protein CASKLTVGNTEAFF.

The genes are TRBV7-3 and TRBJ2-5; D may be TRBD2 (6 bases). The CDR3 consists of 15 residues. Germline assignment: CDR1 SGHTA and CDR2 FQGTGA. V was pared by 2 bases and J by 5 bases, with 15 bases between. In DNA form, the CDR3 reads TGTGCCAGCAGCTTATCACCGGGGGTCGGGGAGACCCAGTACTTC. Protein product: CASSLSPGVGETQYF.

This clone came up once. CDR3 sequence (DNA): TGTGCCAGCTCACCTCCCGGACTCGGCATTTCGTCACCCCTCCACTTT. Translated: CASSPPGLGISSPLHF. This rearrangement joins TRBV18 to TRBJ1-6; D not resolved. V lost 3 bases and J 10 bases, leaving 19 bases between the germline ends. This CDR3 is built from 16 residues. Germline values: CDR1 KGHSH, CDR2 LQKENI. Based on the CDR3 plus reference TRBV18 and TRBJ1-6, the full variable domain is NAGVMQNPRHLVRRRGQEARLRCSPMKGHSHVYWYRQLPEEGLKFMVYLQKENIIDESGMPKERFSAEFPKEGPSILRIQQVVRGDSAAYFCASSPPGLGISSPLHFGNGTRLTVT.

The chain uses TRBV19 and TRBJ2-5; 11 nucleotides agree with TRBD2. CDR3 size: 14 residues. The V gene's germline CDR1 is LNHDA and CDR2 SQIVND (reference sequence). The trim removed 5 bases at V and 6 bases at J, leaving 5 bases unmatched. The DNA of the CDR3 is TGTGCCAGTAGTTCGACTAGCGGGGCGAAGACCCAGTACTTC. Translating it yields CASSSTSGAKTQYF.

J is TRBJ2-5 and V is TRBV4-2; 9 bases line up with TRBD2. The CDR3 length is 16 residues. Germline values: CDR1 LGHNA, CDR2 YNFKEQ. The junction had 12 bases not matched to a gene; V was cut back by 5 bases and J by 5 bases. The CDR3 protein is CASSRASGGQGETQYF. The CDR3, as DNA: TGTGCCAGCAGCAGAGCAAGCGGGGGGCAGGGGGAGACCCAGTACTTC.

The gene calls are TRBV7-6 and TRBJ2-3; TRBD1 matches 9 bases. The ends lost 2 bases at V and 10 bases at J; junction bases unmatched: 7. The CDR3 covers 14 residues. Germline V gene data show CDR1 as SGHVS and CDR2 as FNYEAQ. The CDR3 loop reads CASSLSQGAGAQYF. The CDR3 DNA is TGTGCCAGCAGCTTATCACAGGGGGCGGGGGCGCAGTATTTT.

The chain joins TRBV9 to TRBJ2-1; D uncertain. The V gene's germline CDR1 is SGDLS and CDR2 YYNGEE. This CDR3 is built from 14 residues. Trimming pared 3 bases from V and 1 base from J, leaving 8 bases between. The DNA for the CDR3 is TGTGCCAGCAGCGGAGAGGAATCCTACAATGAGCAGTTCTTC. Its translation: CASSGEESYNEQFF. Combining the CDR3 with reference TRBV9 and TRBJ2-1 gives the whole variable domain DSGVTQTPKHLITATGQRVTLRCSPRSGDLSVYWYQQSLDQGLQFLIQYYNGEERAKGNILERFSAQQFPDLHSELNLSSLELGDSALYFCASSGEESYNEQFFGPGTRLTVL.

This chain joins TRBV9 and TRBJ2-3; D is uncertain. The V gene lost 2 bases and the J gene lost 2 bases, with 12 bases spanning the gap. This CDR3 comprises 15 residues. Germline values: CDR1 SGDLS, CDR2 YYNGEE. The CDR3 reads CASSVYSWTTDTQYF. CDR3 sequence (DNA): TGTGCCAGCAGCGTGTACAGCTGGACCACAGATACGCAGTATTTT.